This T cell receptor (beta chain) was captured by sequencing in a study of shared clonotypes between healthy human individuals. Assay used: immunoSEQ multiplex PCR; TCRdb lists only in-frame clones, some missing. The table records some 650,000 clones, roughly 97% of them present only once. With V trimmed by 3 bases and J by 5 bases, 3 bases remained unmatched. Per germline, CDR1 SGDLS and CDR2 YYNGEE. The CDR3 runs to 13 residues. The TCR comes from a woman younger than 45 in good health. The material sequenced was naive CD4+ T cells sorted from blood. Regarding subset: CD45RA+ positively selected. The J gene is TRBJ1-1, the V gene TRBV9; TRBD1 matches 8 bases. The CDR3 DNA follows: TGTGCCAGCAGCGGCAGGGGGCTAACTGAAGCTTTCTTT. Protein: CASSGRGLTEAFF.